This entry features one T cell receptor beta chain sequence. The target antigen is unknown. These data belong to a study of blood T cells in healthy people across ages. General study results and limits: Roughly linearly, TCR beta diversity per million T cells fell as age increased.

The use of a sample-barcoded 5' primer and a J-beta primer mix characterized a second PCR of roughly 7 to 11 cycles. Tagging of each cDNA molecule was performed by a template-switch adaptor with 12 random nucleotides. TCRdb analysed the 5' RACE reads with MiXCR anew, one entry per CDR3 protein. The profile shows 720,000 or so distinct CDR3 sequences, roughly 43% of them singletons. The source is an older man in good health. The sample taken for sequencing was blood.

CDR3 in amino acids: CASSADLASIQYF. The CDR3 DNA reads as TGTGCCAGCAGTGCCGACCTTGCGTCGATTCAGTACTTC. V and J are TRBV3-1 and TRBJ2-4; no clear D. Germline V gene sequence: CDR1 LGHDT, CDR2 YNNKEL (reference sequence). The ends were cut back, 6 bases at V and 10 bases at J, with 16 bases in the middle. The length of the CDR3 is 13 residues.